This is a list of T cell receptor beta chains from one sample in a study of long-term antiretroviral therapy in people with HIV. Data came from immunoSEQ multiplex PCR; TCRdb stores just in-frame clones and leaves some out. Of around 21,000 clones in the sample, 81% were seen once. The specimen comprised unsorted PBMCs, sampled 0.1 years before starting antiretroviral therapy. The receptors here all came from a man aged 35 to 55 with HIV. The CDR3 runs from the conserved cysteine through the conserved F or W. Each record gives: D gene, clone size, V gene, J gene, CDR3 DNA, CDR3 protein. The D gene is left open where the match is weak. Clone size is given for some rows only: seen once, a few or many times, or a class if the clone is expanded.

D: -; size: -; V: TRBV5-6; J: TRBJ1-1; DNA: TGTGCCAGCAGCTTGGCCGGGCTCACGCCCTACAACACTGAAGCTTTCTTT; CDR3: CASSLAGLTPYNTEAFF
D: TRBD1; size: -; V: TRBV7-6; J: TRBJ1-1; DNA: TGTGCCAGCAGTTCGGACAGGGTGGCTGAAGCTTTCTTT; CDR3: CASSSDRVAEAFF
D: -; size: few; V: TRBV19; J: TRBJ2-7; DNA: TGTGCCAGTAGTATTTGGGGGACGGGGAATAGCGACGAGCAGTACTTC; CDR3: CASSIWGTGNSDEQYF
D: TRBD2; size: -; V: TRBV9; J: TRBJ2-1; DNA: TGTGCCAGCAGCGTAGGGGAGGGACTAGCGGGGGGGCCGTCCTACAATGAGCAGTTCTTC; CDR3: CASSVGEGLAGGPSYNEQFF
D: -; size: -; V: TRBV19; J: TRBJ1-3; DNA: TGTGCCAGTATCCCGGACAGTAATTCTGGAAACACCATATATTTT; CDR3: CASIPDSNSGNTIYF
D: -; size: once; V: TRBV6-6; J: TRBJ2-2; DNA: TGTGCCAGCAGTTACGACTTTGCGAACACCGGGGAGCTGTTTTTT; CDR3: CASSYDFANTGELFF
D: -; size: -; V: TRBV9; J: TRBJ2-1; DNA: TGTGCCAGCAGCGCCCGAGTAGAGCTTGCTGAGCAGTTCTTC; CDR3: CASSARVELAEQFF
D: -; size: few; V: TRBV28; J: TRBJ1-6; DNA: TGTGCCAGCAGTTTAATGGAAGTCCCACCCCTCCACTTT; CDR3: CASSLMEVPPLHF
D: -; size: -; V: TRBV18; J: TRBJ2-3; DNA: TGTGCCAGCTCATTTGGTCCTGGCCGATTGGCAGATACGCAGTATTTT; CDR3: CASSFGPGRLADTQYF
D: -; size: -; V: TRBV4-2; J: TRBJ1-1; DNA: TGTGCCAGCAGCCAAGAATTGGGAGTAAACACTGAAGCTTTCTTT; CDR3: CASSQELGVNTEAFF
D: -; size: -; V: TRBV6-5; J: TRBJ1-1; DNA: TGTGCCAGCAGTTACAGTGGGGGGACGCACACTGAAGCTTTCTTT; CDR3: CASSYSGGTHTEAFF
D: TRBD1; size: -; V: TRBV5-1; J: TRBJ2-7; DNA: TGCGCCAGCAGCTCCCCCCTATTACAGGGGATAACCTACGAGCAGTACTTC; CDR3: CASSSPLLQGITYEQYF
D: -; size: -; V: TRBV4-1; J: TRBJ2-5; DNA: TGCGCCAGCAGCCAAGGACTTACTCGGGAGACCCAGTACTTC; CDR3: CASSQGLTRETQYF
D: -; size: -; V: TRBV28; J: TRBJ1-2; DNA: TGTGCCAGCAGTTTGGAAAGGGGCAACTATGGCTACACCTTC; CDR3: CASSLERGNYGYTF
D: -; size: -; V: TRBV7-6; J: TRBJ1-6; DNA: TGTGCCAGCTCCGGGGTTTATAATTCACCCCTCCACTTT; CDR3: CASSGVYNSPLHF
D: TRBD2; size: few; V: TRBV15; J: TRBJ2-7; DNA: TGTGCCACCAGCAGGCTCCTAGCGGGAGCGCCCTACGAGCAGTACTTC; CDR3: CATSRLLAGAPYEQYF
D: TRBD1; size: -; V: TRBV7-9; J: TRBJ1-1; DNA: TGTGCCAGCAGCTTATACAGGGGCACTGAAGCTTTCTTT; CDR3: CASSLYRGTEAFF
D: TRBD1; size: -; V: TRBV7-9; J: TRBJ2-7; DNA: TGTGCCAGCAGCTTAGTGGGGGACAGGGGTTACTTC; CDR3: CASSLVGDRGYF
D: TRBD1; size: -; V: TRBV18; J: TRBJ2-7; DNA: TGTGCCAGCTCACCGGACAGGGGGGCGACCTACGAGCAGTACTTC; CDR3: CASSPDRGATYEQYF
D: TRBD1; size: -; V: TRBV5-1; J: TRBJ1-2; DNA: TGCGCCAGCAGCTTGGGGGGTACAGGGGACTATGGCTACACCTTC; CDR3: CASSLGGTGDYGYTF
D: -; size: -; V: TRBV5-8; J: TRBJ1-2; DNA: TGTGCCAGCATCTATGGCTACACCTTC; CDR3: CASIYGYTF
D: TRBD2; size: few; V: TRBV5-1; J: TRBJ2-7; DNA: TGCGCCAGCCGAGGACTAGCGGGCGCGGACGAGCAGTACTTC; CDR3: CASRGLAGADEQYF
D: -; size: -; V: TRBV19; J: TRBJ1-5; DNA: TGTGCCAGTAGTCTACACGACAGCAATCAGCCCCAGCATTTT; CDR3: CASSLHDSNQPQHF
D: TRBD2; size: -; V: TRBV19; J: TRBJ2-7; DNA: TGTGCCAGTAGTATAGGGGCGGGAGTCTCTTCCGAGCAGTACTTC; CDR3: CASSIGAGVSSEQYF
D: -; size: -; V: TRBV4-2; J: TRBJ1-1; DNA: TGTGCCAGCAGCCACGAGGCGAGCACTGAAGCTTTCTTT; CDR3: CASSHEASTEAFF
D: -; size: few; V: TRBV4-2; J: TRBJ2-7; DNA: TGTGCCAGCAGCCAAGAGGCGGGTAGCTCCTACGAGCAGTACTTC; CDR3: CASSQEAGSSYEQYF
D: -; size: -; V: TRBV28; J: TRBJ1-1; DNA: TGTGCCAGCAGTAAAGACAGTATTCACCGGGTGAACACTGAAGCTTTCTTT; CDR3: CASSKDSIHRVNTEAFF
D: -; size: few; V: TRBV6-5; J: TRBJ1-2; DNA: TGTGCCAGCAGTCGGAGTGAGAACTATGGCTACACCTTC; CDR3: CASSRSENYGYTF
D: -; size: -; V: TRBV7-9; J: TRBJ1-1; DNA: TGTGCCAGCTCTGCTGAAGCTTTCTTT; CDR3: CASSAEAFF
D: TRBD2; size: -; V: TRBV14; J: TRBJ2-7; DNA: TGTGCCAGCAGCCAAGGGACAGTCCGCCTCTTATCCCTGCTAGCGGGAGAGATCGGTTACGAGCAGTACTTC; CDR3: CASSQGTVRLLSLLAGEIGYEQYF
D: -; size: -; V: TRBV19; J: TRBJ1-5; DNA: TGTGCCAGTAGTACTCTAACGACAAGAAATCAGCCCCAGCATTTT; CDR3: CASSTLTTRNQPQHF
D: -; size: -; V: TRBV28; J: TRBJ1-5; DNA: TGTGCCAGCAGTGCGCCCGAGGCGAATAGCAATCAGCCCCAGCATTTT; CDR3: CASSAPEANSNQPQHF
D: -; size: -; V: TRBV18; J: TRBJ2-3; DNA: TGTGCCAGCTCACCAGTTACCTCTAGCAACACAGATACGCAGTATTTT; CDR3: CASSPVTSSNTDTQYF
D: TRBD2; size: -; V: TRBV5-1; J: TRBJ2-3; DNA: TGCGCCAGCAGCTTATTCAGCGGGGGCACAGATACGCAGTATTTT; CDR3: CASSLFSGGTDTQYF
D: -; size: -; V: TRBV4-3; J: TRBJ2-7; DNA: TGCGCCAGCAGCCCTTGGGAGGGGGCCTACGAGCAGTACTTC; CDR3: CASSPWEGAYEQYF
D: -; size: -; V: TRBV11-3; J: TRBJ2-1; DNA: TGTGCCAGCAGCTTAGAGGGGGTCTCCTACAATGAGCAGTTCTTC; CDR3: CASSLEGVSYNEQFF
D: TRBD1; size: -; V: TRBV5-1; J: TRBJ2-3; DNA: TGCGCCAGCGAGACAGGGGACAGCACAGATACGCAGTATTTT; CDR3: CASETGDSTDTQYF
D: TRBD1; size: few; V: TRBV18; J: TRBJ2-7; DNA: TGTGCCAGCTCACCAATAGGACAGGGGGCCGACGAGCAGTACTTC; CDR3: CASSPIGQGADEQYF
D: TRBD1; size: once; V: TRBV10-3; J: TRBJ1-5; DNA: TGTGCCGCGACAGGGGAAGGCCAGCCCCAGCATTTT; CDR3: CAATGEGQPQHF
D: TRBD2; size: -; V: TRBV19; J: TRBJ2-2; DNA: TGTGCCAGTAGTGGACTAGCGATAAACACCGGGGAGCTGTTTTTT; CDR3: CASSGLAINTGELFF
D: -; size: -; V: TRBV4-3; J: TRBJ1-1; DNA: TGCGCCAGCAGCGACGAGGTACGCGGCACTGAAGCTTTCTTT; CDR3: CASSDEVRGTEAFF
D: TRBD1; size: -; V: TRBV10-3; J: TRBJ1-4; DNA: TGTGCCATCAGTGCTTCCGGGACAGGGGAGGATCTGTTTTTT; CDR3: CAISASGTGEDLFF
D: -; size: once; V: TRBV29-1; J: TRBJ2-7; DNA: TGCAGCGTTGCGGGATCCATTTTAACCGAGCAGTACTTC; CDR3: CSVAGSILTEQYF
D: TRBD2; size: once; V: TRBV19; J: TRBJ2-1; DNA: TGTGCCAGTAGTATTGTTTCCAGCGGGAGGGCCCGGAATGAGCAGTTCTTC; CDR3: CASSIVSSGRARNEQFF
D: TRBD2; size: -; V: TRBV5-1; J: TRBJ2-5; DNA: TGCGCCAGCAGCTTGGTCCTAGCGGGGCCGGGGGGAGAGACCCAGTACTTC; CDR3: CASSLVLAGPGGETQYF
D: -; size: -; V: TRBV5-4; J: TRBJ2-4; DNA: TGTGCCAGCAGCTTGGGGGGTCTGGCCAAAAACATTCAGTACTTC; CDR3: CASSLGGLAKNIQYF
D: TRBD1; size: -; V: TRBV29-1; J: TRBJ2-7; DNA: TGCAGCGTTTATGGGCAGGGGGCAGACGAGCAGTACTTC; CDR3: CSVYGQGADEQYF
D: -; size: -; V: TRBV9; J: TRBJ1-2; DNA: TGTGCCAGCAGCGTAGGGGGGCGGTATGGCTACACCTTC; CDR3: CASSVGGRYGYTF
D: -; size: -; V: TRBV7-2; J: TRBJ1-2; DNA: TGTGCCAGCAGCGGGCAAAGCTATGGCTACACCTTC; CDR3: CASSGQSYGYTF
D: -; size: -; V: TRBV7-3; J: TRBJ2-2; DNA: TGTGCCAGCAGCTTAAGTCGGACCGGGGAGCTGTTTTTT; CDR3: CASSLSRTGELFF
D: TRBD1; size: -; V: TRBV7-9; J: TRBJ2-1; DNA: TGTGCCAGCAGCGTAGTCGTTCAGGGGGTCGAGCAGTTCTTC; CDR3: CASSVVVQGVEQFF
D: -; size: -; V: TRBV27; J: TRBJ1-6; DNA: TGTGCCAGCAGTTTAAGAGGGCGGAGCTCACCCCTCCACTTT; CDR3: CASSLRGRSSPLHF
D: -; size: -; V: TRBV6-5; J: TRBJ2-1; DNA: TGTGCCAGCAGTTCCCGGGCCCGGGATGAGCAGTTCTTC; CDR3: CASSSRARDEQFF